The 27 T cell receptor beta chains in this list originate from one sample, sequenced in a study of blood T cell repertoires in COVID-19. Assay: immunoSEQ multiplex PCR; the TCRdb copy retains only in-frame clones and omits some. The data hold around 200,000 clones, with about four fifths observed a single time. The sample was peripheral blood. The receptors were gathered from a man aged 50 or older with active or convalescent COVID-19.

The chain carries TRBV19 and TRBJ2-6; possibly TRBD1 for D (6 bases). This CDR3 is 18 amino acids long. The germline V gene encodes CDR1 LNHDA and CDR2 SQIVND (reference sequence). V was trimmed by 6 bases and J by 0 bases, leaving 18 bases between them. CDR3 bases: TGTGCCAGTAGCTTTAGGGGGACGGTTAGCTCTGGGGCCAACGTCCTGACTTTC. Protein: CASSFRGTVSSGANVLTF.

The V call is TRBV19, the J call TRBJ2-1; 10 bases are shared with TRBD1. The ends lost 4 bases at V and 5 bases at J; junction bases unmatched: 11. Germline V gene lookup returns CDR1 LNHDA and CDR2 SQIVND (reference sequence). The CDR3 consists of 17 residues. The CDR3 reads CASSRLPGQGINNEQFF. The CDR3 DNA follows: TGTGCCAGTAGTAGACTCCCGGGACAGGGGATAAACAATGAGCAGTTCTTC.

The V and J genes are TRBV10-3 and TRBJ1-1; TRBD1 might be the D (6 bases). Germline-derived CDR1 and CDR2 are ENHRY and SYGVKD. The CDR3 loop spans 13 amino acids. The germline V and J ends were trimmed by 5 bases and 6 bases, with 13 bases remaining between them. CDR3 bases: TGTGCCATCAGTCGAACAGGGACCCCTGAAGCTTTCTTT. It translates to CAISRTGTPEAFF.

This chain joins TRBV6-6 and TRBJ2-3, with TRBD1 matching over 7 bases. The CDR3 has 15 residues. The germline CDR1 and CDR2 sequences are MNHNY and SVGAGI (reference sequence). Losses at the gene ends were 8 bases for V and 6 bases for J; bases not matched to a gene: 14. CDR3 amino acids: CASGQDRLKGDTQYF. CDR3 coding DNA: TGTGCCAGCGGACAGGACAGGCTCAAAGGGGATACGCAGTATTTT.

CDR3 DNA: TGTGCCAGTAGGCGGGCCGACGAGCAGTACTTC. Translated: CASRRADEQYF. The chain links TRBV19 to TRBJ2-7; D possibly corresponds to TRBD2 (5 bases). The CDR3 has 11 amino acids. V was cut by 6 bases and J by 5 bases, with 8 bases left in between. Looked up from germline, CDR1 is LNHDA and CDR2 is SQIVND (reference sequence). The whole variable domain, filled in from reference TRBV19 and TRBJ2-7, reads DGGITQSPKYLFRKEGQNVTLSCEQNLNHDAMYWYRQDPGQGLRLIYYSQIVNDFQKGDIAEGYSVSREKKESFPLTVTSAQKNPTAFYLCASRRADEQYFGPGTRLTVT.

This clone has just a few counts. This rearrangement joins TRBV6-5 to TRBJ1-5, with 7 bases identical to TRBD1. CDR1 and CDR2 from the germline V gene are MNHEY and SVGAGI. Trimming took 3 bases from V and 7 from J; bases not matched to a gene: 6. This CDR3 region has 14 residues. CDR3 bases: TGTGCCAGCAGTTATGGACAGGCTGGGCAGCCCCAGCATTTT. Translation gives CASSYGQAGQPQHF.

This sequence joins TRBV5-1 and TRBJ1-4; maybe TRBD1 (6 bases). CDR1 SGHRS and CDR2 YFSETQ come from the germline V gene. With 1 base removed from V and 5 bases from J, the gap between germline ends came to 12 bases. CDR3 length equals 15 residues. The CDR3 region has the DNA TGCGCCAGCAGCTTGAATGTGGGACACAATGAAAAACTGTTTTTT. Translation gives CASSLNVGHNEKLFF.

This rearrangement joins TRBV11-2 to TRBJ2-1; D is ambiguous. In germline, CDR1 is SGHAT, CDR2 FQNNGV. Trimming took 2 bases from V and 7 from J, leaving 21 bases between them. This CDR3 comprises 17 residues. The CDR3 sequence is CASSLWAAQPGGNEQFF. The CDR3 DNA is TGTGCCAGCAGCTTATGGGCTGCCCAACCAGGTGGGAATGAGCAGTTCTTC.

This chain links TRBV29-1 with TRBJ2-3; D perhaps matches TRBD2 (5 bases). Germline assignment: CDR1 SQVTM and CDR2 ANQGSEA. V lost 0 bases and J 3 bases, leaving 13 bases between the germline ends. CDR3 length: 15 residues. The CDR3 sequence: CSVEELGAGTDTQYF. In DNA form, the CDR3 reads TGCAGCGTTGAAGAATTGGGAGCCGGGACAGATACGCAGTATTTT.

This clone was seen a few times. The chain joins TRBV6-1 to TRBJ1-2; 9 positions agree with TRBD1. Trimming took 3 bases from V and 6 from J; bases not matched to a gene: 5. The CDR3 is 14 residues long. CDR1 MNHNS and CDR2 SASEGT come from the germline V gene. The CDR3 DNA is TGTGCCAGCAGTGATCCAGGGACAGGGAATGGCTACACCTTC. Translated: CASSDPGTGNGYTF.

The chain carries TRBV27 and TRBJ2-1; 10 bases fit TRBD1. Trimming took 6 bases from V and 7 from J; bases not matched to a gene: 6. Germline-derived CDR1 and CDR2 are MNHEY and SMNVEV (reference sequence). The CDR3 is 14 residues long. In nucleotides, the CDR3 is TGTGCCAGCAGGTGGACAGGGGGGCGGAATGAGCAGTTCTTC. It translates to CASRWTGGRNEQFF.

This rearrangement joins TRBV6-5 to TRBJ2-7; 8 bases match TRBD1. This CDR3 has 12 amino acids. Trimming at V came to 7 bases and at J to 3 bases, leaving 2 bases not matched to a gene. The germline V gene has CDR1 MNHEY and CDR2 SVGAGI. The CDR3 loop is CASTGQGYEQYF. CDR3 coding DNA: TGTGCCAGCACAGGACAGGGCTACGAGCAGTACTTC.

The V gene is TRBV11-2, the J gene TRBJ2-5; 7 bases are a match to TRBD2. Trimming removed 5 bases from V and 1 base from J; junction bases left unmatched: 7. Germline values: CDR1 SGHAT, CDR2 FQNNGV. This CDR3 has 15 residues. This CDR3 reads CASSKTGTTQETQYF. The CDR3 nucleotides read TGTGCCAGCAGCAAAACCGGGACTACCCAAGAGACCCAGTACTTC.

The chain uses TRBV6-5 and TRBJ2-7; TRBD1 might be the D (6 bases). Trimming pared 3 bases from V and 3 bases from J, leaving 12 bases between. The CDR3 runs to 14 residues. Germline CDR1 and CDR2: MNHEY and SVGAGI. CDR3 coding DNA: TGTGCCAGCAGTTATGGCAGGGGAATCTACGAGCAGTACTTC. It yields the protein CASSYGRGIYEQYF.

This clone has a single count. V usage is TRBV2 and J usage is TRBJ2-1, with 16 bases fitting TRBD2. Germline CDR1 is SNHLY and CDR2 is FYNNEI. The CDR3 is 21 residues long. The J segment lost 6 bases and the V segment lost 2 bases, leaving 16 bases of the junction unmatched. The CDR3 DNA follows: TGTGCCAGCAGTGAATTGATGTGGGGACTAGCGGGAGGGCCCTCAGGCAATGAGCAGTTCTTC. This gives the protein CASSELMWGLAGGPSGNEQFF.

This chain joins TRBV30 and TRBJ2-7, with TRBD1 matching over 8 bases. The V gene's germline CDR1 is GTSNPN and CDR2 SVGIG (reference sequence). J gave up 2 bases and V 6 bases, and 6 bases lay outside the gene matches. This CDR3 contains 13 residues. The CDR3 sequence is CACSTGATYEQYF. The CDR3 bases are TGTGCCTGCTCGACAGGGGCTACCTACGAGCAGTACTTC.

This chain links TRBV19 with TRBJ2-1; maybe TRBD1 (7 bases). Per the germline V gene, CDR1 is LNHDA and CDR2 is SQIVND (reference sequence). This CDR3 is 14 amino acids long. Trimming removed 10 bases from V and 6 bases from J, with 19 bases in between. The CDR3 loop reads CATSQGGLLNEQFF. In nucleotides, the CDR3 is TGTGCCACCTCCCAGGGGGGTCTTCTCAATGAGCAGTTCTTC.

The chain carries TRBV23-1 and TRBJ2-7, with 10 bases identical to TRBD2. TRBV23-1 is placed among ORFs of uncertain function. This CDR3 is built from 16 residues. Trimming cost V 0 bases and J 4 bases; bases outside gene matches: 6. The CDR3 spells CASSQSASGRAYEQYF. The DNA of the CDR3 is TGCGCCAGCAGTCAATCGGCCAGCGGGAGGGCTTACGAGCAGTACTTC.

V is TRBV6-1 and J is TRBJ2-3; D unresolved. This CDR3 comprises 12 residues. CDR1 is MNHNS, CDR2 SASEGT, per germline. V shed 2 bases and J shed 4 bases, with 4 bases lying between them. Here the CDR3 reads CASSESADTQYF. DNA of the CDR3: TGTGCCAGCAGTGAAAGCGCAGATACGCAGTATTTT.

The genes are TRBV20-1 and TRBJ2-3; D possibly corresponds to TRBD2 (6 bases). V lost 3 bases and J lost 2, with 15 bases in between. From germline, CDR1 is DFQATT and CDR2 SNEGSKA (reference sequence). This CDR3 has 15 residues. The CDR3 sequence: CSASPLARSTDTQYF. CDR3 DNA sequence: TGCAGTGCTAGTCCACTAGCCAGGTCCACAGATACGCAGTATTTT.

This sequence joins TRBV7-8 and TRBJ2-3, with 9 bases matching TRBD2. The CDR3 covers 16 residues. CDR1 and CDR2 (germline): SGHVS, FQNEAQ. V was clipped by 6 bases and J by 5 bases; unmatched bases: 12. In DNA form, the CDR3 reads TGTGCCAGCAGTTGGCTGGCGGGGGGGCGAGGAGATACGCAGTATTTT. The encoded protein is CASSWLAGGRGDTQYF.

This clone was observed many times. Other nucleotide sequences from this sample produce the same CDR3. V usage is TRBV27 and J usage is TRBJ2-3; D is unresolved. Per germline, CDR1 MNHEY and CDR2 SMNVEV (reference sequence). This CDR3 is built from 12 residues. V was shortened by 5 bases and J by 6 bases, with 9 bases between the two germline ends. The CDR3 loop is CASSPGKDTQYF. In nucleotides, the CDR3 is TGTGCCAGCAGTCCCGGTAAGGATACGCAGTATTTT.

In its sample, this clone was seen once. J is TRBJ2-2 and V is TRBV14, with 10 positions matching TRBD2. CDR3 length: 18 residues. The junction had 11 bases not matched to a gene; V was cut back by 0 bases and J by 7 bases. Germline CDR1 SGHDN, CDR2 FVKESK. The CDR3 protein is CASSQEILAGAAFGELFF. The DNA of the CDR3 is TGTGCCAGCAGCCAAGAAATCCTAGCGGGGGCGGCCTTCGGGGAGCTGTTTTTT.

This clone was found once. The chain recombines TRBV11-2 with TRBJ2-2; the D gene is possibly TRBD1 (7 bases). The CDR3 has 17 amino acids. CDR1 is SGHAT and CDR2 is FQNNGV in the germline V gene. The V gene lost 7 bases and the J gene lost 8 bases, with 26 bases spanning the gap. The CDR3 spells CASTPLGGTERRGELFF. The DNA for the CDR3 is TGTGCCAGCACCCCATTAGGGGGGACAGAACGGAGGGGGGAGCTGTTTTTT. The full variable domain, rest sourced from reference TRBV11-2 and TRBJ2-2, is EAGVAQSPRYKIIEKRQSVAFWCNPISGHATLYWYQQILGQGPKLLIQFQNNGVVDDSQLPKDRFSAERLKGVDSTLKIQPAKLEDSAVYLCASTPLGGTERRGELFFGEGSRLTVL.

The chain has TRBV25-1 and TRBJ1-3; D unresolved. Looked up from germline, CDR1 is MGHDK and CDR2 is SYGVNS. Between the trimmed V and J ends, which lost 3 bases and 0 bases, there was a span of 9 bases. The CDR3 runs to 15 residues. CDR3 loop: CASSEFKSSGNTIYF. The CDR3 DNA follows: TGTGCCAGCAGTGAGTTTAAGAGCTCTGGAAACACCATATATTTT.

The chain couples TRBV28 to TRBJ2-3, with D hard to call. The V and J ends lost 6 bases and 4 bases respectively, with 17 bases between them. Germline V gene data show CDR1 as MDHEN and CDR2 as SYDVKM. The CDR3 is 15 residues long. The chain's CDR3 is CASSPIGSRADTQYF. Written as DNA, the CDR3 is TGTGCCAGCAGCCCCATCGGGTCCCGGGCAGATACGCAGTATTTT.

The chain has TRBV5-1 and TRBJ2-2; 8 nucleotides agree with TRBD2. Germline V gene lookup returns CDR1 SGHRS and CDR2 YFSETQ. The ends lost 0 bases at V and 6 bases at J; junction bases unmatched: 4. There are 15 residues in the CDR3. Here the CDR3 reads CASSLVGTRPGELFF. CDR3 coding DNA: TGCGCCAGCAGCTTGGTAGGGACTAGACCCGGGGAGCTGTTTTTT.